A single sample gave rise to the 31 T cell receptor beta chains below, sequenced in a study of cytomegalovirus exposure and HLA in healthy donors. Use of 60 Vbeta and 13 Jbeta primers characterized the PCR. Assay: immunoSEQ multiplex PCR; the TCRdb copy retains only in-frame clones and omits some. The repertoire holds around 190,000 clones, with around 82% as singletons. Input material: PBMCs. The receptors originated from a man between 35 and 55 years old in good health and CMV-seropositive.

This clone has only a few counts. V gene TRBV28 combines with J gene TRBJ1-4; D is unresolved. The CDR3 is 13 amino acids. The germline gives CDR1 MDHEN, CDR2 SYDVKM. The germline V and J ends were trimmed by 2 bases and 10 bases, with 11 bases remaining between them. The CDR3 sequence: CASSLGQVGKLFF. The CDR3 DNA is TGTGCCAGCAGTTTAGGGCAGGTTGGAAAACTGTTTTTT. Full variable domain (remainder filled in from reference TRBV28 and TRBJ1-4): DVKVTQSSRYLVKRTGEKVFLECVQDMDHENMFWYRQDPGLGLRLIYFSYDVKMKEKGDIPEGYSVSREKKERFSLILESASTNQTSMYLCASSLGQVGKLFFGSGTQLSVL.

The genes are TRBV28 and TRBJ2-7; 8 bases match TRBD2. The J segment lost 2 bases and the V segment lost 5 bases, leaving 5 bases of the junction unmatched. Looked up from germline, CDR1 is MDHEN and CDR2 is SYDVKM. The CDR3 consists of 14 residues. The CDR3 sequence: CASSNSGTTYEQYF. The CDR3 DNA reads TGTGCCAGCAGTAATAGCGGGACGACCTACGAGCAGTACTTC.

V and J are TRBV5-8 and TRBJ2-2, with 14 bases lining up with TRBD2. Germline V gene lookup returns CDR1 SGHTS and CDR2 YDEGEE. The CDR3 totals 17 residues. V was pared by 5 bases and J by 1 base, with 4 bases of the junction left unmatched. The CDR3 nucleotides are TGTGCCAGCAGTATGGGACTAGCGGGAGTGAACACCGGGGAGCTGTTTTTT. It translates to CASSMGLAGVNTGELFF.

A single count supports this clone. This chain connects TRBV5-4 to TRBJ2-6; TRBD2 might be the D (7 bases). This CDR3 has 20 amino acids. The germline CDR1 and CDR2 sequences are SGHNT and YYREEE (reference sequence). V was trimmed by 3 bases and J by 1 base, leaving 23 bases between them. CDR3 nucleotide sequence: TGTGCCAGCAGCTCAAAGGGGGGGGACACCGGTTATTCTGGGGCCAACGTCCTGACTTTC. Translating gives CASSSKGGDTGYSGANVLTF.

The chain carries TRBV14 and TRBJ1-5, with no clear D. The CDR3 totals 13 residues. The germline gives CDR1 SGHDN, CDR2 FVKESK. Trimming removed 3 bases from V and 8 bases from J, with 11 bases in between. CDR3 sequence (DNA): TGTGCCAGCAGCCAGTACAAACGGGAGCCCCAGCATTTT. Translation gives CASSQYKREPQHF. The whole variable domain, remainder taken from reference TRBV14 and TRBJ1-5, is EAGVTQFPSHSVIEKGQTVTLRCDPISGHDNLYWYRRVMGKEIKFLLHFVKESKQDESGMPNNRFLAERTGGTYSTLKVQPAELEDSGVYFCASSQYKREPQHFGDGTRLSIL.

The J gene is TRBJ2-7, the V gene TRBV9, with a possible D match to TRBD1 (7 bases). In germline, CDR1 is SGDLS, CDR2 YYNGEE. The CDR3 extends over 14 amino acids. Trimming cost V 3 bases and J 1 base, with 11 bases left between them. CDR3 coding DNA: TGTGCCAGCAGCGGACAGGGAGGTTCCTACGAGCAGTACTTC. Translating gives CASSGQGGSYEQYF. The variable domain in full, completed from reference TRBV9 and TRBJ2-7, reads DSGVTQTPKHLITATGQRVTLRCSPRSGDLSVYWYQQSLDQGLQFLIQYYNGEERAKGNILERFSAQQFPDLHSELNLSSLELGDSALYFCASSGQGGSYEQYFGPGTRLTVT.

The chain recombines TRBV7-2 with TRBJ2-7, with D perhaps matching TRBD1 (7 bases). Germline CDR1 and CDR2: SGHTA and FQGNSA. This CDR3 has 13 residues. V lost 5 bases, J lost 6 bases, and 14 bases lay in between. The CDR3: CASSTSGGSEQYF. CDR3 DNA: TGTGCCAGCAGCACCTCAGGGGGGTCCGAGCAGTACTTC.

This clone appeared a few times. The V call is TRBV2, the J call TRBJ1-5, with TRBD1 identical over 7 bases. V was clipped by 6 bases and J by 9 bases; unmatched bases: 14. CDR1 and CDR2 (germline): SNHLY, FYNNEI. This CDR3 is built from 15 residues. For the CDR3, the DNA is TGTGCCAGCAGAGACTCCGACAGGGTAACTCGGCCCCAGCATTTT. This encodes CASRDSDRVTRPQHF. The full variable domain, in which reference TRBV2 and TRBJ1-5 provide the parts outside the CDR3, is EPEVTQTPSHQVTQMGQEVILRCVPISNHLYFYWYRQILGQKVEFLVSFYNNEISEKSEIFDDQFSVERPDGSNFTLKIRSTKLEDSAMYFCASRDSDRVTRPQHFGDGTRLSIL.

CDR3 amino acids: CASSQVGLVGGAADTQYF. Here the CDR3 DNA reads TGTGCCAGCAGCCAAGTGGGACTAGTGGGGGGGGCCGCAGATACGCAGTATTTT. The chain employs TRBV4-2 and TRBJ2-3; 8 positions match TRBD2. From germline, CDR1 is LGHNA and CDR2 YNFKEQ. There are 18 residues in the CDR3. The junction had 13 bases not matched to a gene; V was cut back by 1 base and J by 4 bases.

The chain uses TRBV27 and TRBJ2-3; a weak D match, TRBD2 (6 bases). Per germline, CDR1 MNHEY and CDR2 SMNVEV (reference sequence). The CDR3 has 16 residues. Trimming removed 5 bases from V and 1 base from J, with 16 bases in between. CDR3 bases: TGTGCCAGCAGTGGGGACTCGCGCTCTCGCACAGATACGCAGTATTTT. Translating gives CASSGDSRSRTDTQYF.

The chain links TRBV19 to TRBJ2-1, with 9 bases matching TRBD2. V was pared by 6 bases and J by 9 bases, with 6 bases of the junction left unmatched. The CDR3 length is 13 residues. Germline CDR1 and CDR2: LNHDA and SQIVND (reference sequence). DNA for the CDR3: TGTGCCAGTAGCCAGCGGGAGGATAGTGAGCAGTTCTTC. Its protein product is CASSQREDSEQFF.

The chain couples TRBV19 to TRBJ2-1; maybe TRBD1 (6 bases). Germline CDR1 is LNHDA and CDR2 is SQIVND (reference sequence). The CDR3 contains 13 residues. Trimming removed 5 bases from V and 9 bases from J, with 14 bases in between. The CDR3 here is CASSFTGFGEQFF. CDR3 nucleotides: TGTGCCAGTAGTTTCACAGGGTTCGGTGAGCAGTTCTTC.

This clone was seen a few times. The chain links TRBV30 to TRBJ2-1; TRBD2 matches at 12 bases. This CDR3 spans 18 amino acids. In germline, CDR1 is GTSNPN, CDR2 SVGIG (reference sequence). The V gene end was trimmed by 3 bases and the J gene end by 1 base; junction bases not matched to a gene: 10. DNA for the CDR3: TGTGCCTGGAGACTAGCGGGAGGCAGATTAGGGTCCTACAATGAGCAGTTCTTC. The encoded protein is CAWRLAGGRLGSYNEQFF.

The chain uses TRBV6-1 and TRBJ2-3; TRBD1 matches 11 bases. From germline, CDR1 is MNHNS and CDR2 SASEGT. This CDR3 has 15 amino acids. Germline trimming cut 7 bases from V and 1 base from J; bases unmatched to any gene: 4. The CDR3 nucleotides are TGTGCCAGCACCGGACAGGGGGCTGGCACAGATACGCAGTATTTT. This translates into CASTGQGAGTDTQYF.

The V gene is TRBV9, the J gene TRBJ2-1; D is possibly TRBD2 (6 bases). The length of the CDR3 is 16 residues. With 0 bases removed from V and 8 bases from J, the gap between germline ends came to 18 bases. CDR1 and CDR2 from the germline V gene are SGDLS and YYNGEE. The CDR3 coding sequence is TGTGCCAGCAGCGTAGTGGGAGCGGGTCTCGTTGATGAGCAGTTCTTC. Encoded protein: CASSVVGAGLVDEQFF.

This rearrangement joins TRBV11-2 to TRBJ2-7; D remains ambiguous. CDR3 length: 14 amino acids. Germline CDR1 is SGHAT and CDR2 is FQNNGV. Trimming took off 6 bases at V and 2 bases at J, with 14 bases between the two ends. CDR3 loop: CASSLMLEAYEQYF. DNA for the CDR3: TGTGCCAGCAGTCTAATGTTAGAGGCCTACGAGCAGTACTTC.

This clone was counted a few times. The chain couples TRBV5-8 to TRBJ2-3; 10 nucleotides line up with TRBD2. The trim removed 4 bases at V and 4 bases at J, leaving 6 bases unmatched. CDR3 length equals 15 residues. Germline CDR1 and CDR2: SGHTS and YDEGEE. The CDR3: CASSPSGRDADTQYF. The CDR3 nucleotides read TGTGCCAGCAGCCCTAGCGGGAGAGATGCAGATACGCAGTATTTT.

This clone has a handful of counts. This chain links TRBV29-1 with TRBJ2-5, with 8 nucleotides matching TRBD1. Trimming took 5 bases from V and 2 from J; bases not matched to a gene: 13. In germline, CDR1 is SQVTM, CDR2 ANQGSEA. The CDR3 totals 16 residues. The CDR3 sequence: CSVWDRKFEKQETQYF. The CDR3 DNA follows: TGCAGCGTTTGGGACAGGAAGTTCGAGAAACAAGAGACCCAGTACTTC. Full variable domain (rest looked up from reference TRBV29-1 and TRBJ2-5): SAVISQKPSRDICQRGTSLTIQCQVDSQVTMMFWYRQQPGQSLTLIATANQGSEATYESGFVIDKFPISRPNLTFSTLTVSNMSPEDSSIYLCSVWDRKFEKQETQYFGPGTRLLVL.

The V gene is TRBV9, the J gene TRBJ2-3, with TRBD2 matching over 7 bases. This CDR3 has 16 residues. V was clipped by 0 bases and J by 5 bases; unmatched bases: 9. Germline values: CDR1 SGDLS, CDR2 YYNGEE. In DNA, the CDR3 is TGTGCCAGCAGCGTAGAGCCTAGCGGTAGAATAGATACGCAGTATTTT. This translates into CASSVEPSGRIDTQYF.

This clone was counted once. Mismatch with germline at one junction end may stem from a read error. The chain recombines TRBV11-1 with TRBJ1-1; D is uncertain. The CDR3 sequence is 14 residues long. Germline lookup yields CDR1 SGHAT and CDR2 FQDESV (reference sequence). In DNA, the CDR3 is TGTGCCAGCAGCCCTGACATAAGGAACGCTGAAGCTTTCTTT. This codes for CASSPDIRNAEAFF.

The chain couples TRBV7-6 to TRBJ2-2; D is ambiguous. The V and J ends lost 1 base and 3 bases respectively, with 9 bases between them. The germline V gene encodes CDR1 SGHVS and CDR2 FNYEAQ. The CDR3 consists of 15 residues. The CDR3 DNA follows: TGTGCCAGCAGCTTAGTGGCTCTTGACACCGGGGAGCTGTTTTTT. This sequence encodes CASSLVALDTGELFF.

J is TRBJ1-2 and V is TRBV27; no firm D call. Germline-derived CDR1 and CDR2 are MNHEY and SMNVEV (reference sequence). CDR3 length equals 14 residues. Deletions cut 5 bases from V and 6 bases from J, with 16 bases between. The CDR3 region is CASSPQRLGHGYTF. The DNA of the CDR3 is TGTGCCAGCAGTCCTCAAAGGCTGGGCCATGGCTACACCTTC.

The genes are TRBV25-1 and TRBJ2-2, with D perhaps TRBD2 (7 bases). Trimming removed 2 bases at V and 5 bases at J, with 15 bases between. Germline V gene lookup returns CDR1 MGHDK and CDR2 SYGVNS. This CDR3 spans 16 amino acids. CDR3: CASSEGYRDYTGELFF. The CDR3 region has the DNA TGTGCCAGCAGTGAAGGCTACAGGGACTATACCGGGGAGCTGTTTTTT.

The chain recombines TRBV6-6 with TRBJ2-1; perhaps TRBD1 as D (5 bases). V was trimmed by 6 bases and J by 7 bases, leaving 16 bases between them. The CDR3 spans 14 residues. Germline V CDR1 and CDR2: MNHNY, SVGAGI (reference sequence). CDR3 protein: CASSRVQGWNEQFF. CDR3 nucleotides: TGTGCCAGCAGCCGCGTCCAGGGTTGGAATGAGCAGTTCTTC.

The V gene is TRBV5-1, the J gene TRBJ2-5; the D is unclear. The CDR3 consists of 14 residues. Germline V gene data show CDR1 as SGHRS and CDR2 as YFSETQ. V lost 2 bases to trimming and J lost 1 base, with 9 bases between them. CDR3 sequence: CASSLQPPQETQYF. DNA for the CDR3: TGCGCCAGCAGCTTACAGCCCCCCCAAGAGACCCAGTACTTC. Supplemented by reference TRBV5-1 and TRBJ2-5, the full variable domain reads KAGVTQTPRYLIKTRGQQVTLSCSPISGHRSVSWYQQTPGQGLQFLFEYFSETQRNKGNFPGRFSGRQFSNSRSEMNVSTLELGDSALYLCASSLQPPQETQYFGPGTRLLVL.

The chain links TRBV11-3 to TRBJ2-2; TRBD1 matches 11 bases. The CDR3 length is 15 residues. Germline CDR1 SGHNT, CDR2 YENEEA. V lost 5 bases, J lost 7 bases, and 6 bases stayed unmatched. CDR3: CASSRGQGAGGELFF. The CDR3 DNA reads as TGTGCCAGCAGCCGAGGACAGGGGGCTGGCGGGGAGCTGTTTTTT.

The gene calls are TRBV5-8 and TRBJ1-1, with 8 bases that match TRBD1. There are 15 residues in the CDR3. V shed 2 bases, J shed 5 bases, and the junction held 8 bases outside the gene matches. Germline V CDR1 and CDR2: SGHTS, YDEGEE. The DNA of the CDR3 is TGTGCCAGCAGCTTTACAGGGGGTAGGGGGACTGAAGCTTTCTTT. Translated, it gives CASSFTGGRGTEAFF.

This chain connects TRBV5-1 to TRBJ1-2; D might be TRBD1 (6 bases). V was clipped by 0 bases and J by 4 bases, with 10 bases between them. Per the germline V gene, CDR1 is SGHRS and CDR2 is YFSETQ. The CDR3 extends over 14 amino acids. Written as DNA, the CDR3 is TGCGCCAGCAGCTTGGGGGGACAAAGCTATGGCTACACCTTC. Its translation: CASSLGGQSYGYTF.

For the CDR3, the DNA is TGTGCCAGCAGTGGGACAGGGAACTATGGCTACACCTTC. As protein: CASSGTGNYGYTF. This sequence joins TRBV6-1 and TRBJ1-2, with 8 bases identical to TRBD1. Trimming at V came to 4 bases and at J to 2 bases, leaving 0 bases not matched to a gene. The CDR3 has 13 residues. Germline CDR1 is MNHNS and CDR2 is SASEGT.

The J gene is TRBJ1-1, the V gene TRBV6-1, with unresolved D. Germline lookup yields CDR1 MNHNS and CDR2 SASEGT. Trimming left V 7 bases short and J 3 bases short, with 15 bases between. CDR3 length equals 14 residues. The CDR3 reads CASTPREGYTEAFF. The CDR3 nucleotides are TGTGCCAGCACCCCTCGAGAGGGTTACACTGAAGCTTTCTTT.

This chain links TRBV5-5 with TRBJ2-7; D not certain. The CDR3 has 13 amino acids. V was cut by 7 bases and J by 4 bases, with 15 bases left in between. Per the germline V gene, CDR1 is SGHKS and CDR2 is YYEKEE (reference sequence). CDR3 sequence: CASHPPTPYEQYF. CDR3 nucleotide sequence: TGTGCCAGCCACCCGCCTACCCCGTACGAGCAGTACTTC. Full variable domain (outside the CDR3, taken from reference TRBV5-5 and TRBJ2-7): DAGVTQSPTHLIKTRGQQVTLRCSPISGHKSVSWYQQVLGQGPQFIFQYYEKEERGRGNFPDRFSARQFPNYSSELNVNALLLGDSALYLCASHPPTPYEQYFGPGTRLTVT.